These 30 T cell receptor beta chains were all obtained from the same sample, sequenced in a study of long-term antiretroviral therapy in people with HIV. At survey level, the immunoSEQ assay was run in its v3.0 version. Sequencing used immunoSEQ multiplex PCR; TCRdb keeps in-frame clones, though not all of them. The table shows around 17,000 clones, with more than 75% occurring only once. Sequenced here: unsorted PBMCs, sampled 6.9 years after starting antiretroviral therapy. Receptor source: a man over 45 with HIV.

The CDR3 loop reads CASSDYRDIEKLFF. CDR3 nucleotides: TGTGCCAGCAGTGATTACCGGGACATTGAAAAACTGTTTTTT. The chain combines TRBV2 with TRBJ1-4, with D maybe TRBD1 (6 bases). V was shortened by 3 bases and J by 7 bases, with 12 bases between the two germline ends. The germline gives CDR1 SNHLY, CDR2 FYNNEI. The CDR3 is 14 residues long.

The chain uses TRBV11-2 and TRBJ2-3; TRBD2 aligns across 10 bases. The CDR3 contains 13 residues. Germline CDR1 is SGHAT and CDR2 is FQNNGV. V trimming: 5 bases; J trimming: 4 bases; junction bases outside the gene matches: 0. The CDR3 nucleotides are TGTGCCAGCAGCCTAGCGGGGGCAGATACGCAGTATTTT. Encoded protein: CASSLAGADTQYF.

The chain has TRBV5-1 and TRBJ2-7, with 8 bases lining up with TRBD1. The length of the CDR3 is 15 residues. Per the germline V gene, CDR1 is SGHRS and CDR2 is YFSETQ. After removal of 3 bases from V and 0 bases from J, the junction contained 5 bases not matched to a gene. CDR3 amino acids: CASSSGQGFSYEQYF. The CDR3 nucleotides read TGCGCCAGCAGCTCCGGACAGGGTTTCTCCTACGAGCAGTACTTC.

The rearrangement links TRBV14 to TRBJ1-1; D possibly corresponds to TRBD1 (6 bases). The V gene lost 0 bases and the J gene lost 7 bases, with 15 bases spanning the gap. The CDR3 consists of 15 residues. CDR1 SGHDN and CDR2 FVKESK come from the germline V gene. CDR3 coding DNA: TGTGCCAGCAGCCAAGATCTCCGGGGGCTTGATGAAGCTTTCTTT. Translation gives CASSQDLRGLDEAFF. The full variable domain, rest sourced from reference TRBV14 and TRBJ1-1, is EAGVTQFPSHSVIEKGQTVTLRCDPISGHDNLYWYRRVMGKEIKFLLHFVKESKQDESGMPNNRFLAERTGGTYSTLKVQPAELEDSGVYFCASSQDLRGLDEAFFGQGTRLTVV.

The gene calls are TRBV29-1 and TRBJ2-3; 9 bases match TRBD2. CDR1 and CDR2 (germline): SQVTM, ANQGSEA. With V trimmed by 5 bases and J by 3 bases, 3 bases remained unmatched. The CDR3 consists of 13 residues. The CDR3 sequence is CSVPLAGTDTQYF. The CDR3 DNA reads as TGCAGCGTTCCCCTAGCGGGGACAGATACGCAGTATTTT.

The V and J genes are TRBV5-5 and TRBJ2-5, with D perhaps TRBD1 (5 bases). The CDR3 length is 14 residues. V was shortened by 3 bases and J by 1 base, with 10 bases between the two germline ends. Germline V CDR1 and CDR2: SGHKS, YYEKEE (reference sequence). The CDR3 DNA reads TGTGCCAGCAGCTCCCTTAGGGGCCAAGAGACCCAGTACTTC. Translated, it gives CASSSLRGQETQYF.

The chain is built from TRBV7-6 and TRBJ2-2; 9 positions match TRBD1. CDR1 and CDR2 (germline): SGHVS, FNYEAQ. The ends lost 5 bases at V and 5 bases at J; junction bases unmatched: 6. This CDR3 contains 15 residues. The CDR3 nucleotides are TGTGCCAGCAGCCTGGGACAGGGTAATACCGGGGAGCTGTTTTTT. It specifies CASSLGQGNTGELFF.

This chain links TRBV28 with TRBJ1-2; D not certain. Germline V lookup: CDR1 MDHEN, CDR2 SYDVKM. With 5 bases removed from V and 1 base from J, the gap between germline ends came to 8 bases. The CDR3 sequence is 13 residues long. As DNA, the CDR3 is TGTGCCAGCAGTGCCCGTGGTAACTATGGCTACACCTTC. It codes for CASSARGNYGYTF.

This clone was seen just once. The chain couples TRBV30 to TRBJ2-7; 11 bases agree with TRBD2. Germline V gene lookup returns CDR1 GTSNPN and CDR2 SVGIG (reference sequence). The CDR3 contains 12 residues. V lost 7 bases and J lost 3; bases outside the gene matches: 2. The CDR3 sequence is CASGTSGYEQYF. The CDR3 nucleotides are TGTGCCTCTGGGACTAGCGGCTACGAGCAGTACTTC.

This clone was detected only a few times. The CDR3 here is CASSLTAPGNEQFF. In DNA form, the CDR3 reads TGTGCCAGCAGCTTAACAGCCCCGGGCAATGAGCAGTTCTTC. This chain connects TRBV11-2 to TRBJ2-1; no clear D gene. The germline V and J ends were trimmed by 2 bases and 6 bases, with 11 bases remaining between them. Germline V gene lookup returns CDR1 SGHAT and CDR2 FQNNGV. The CDR3 sequence is 14 residues long.

The chain has TRBV27 and TRBJ2-1; tentative D call: TRBD1 (5 bases). Looked up from germline, CDR1 is MNHEY and CDR2 is SMNVEV (reference sequence). V was trimmed by 5 bases and J by 6 bases, leaving 8 bases between them. The CDR3 is 12 amino acids. The CDR3 DNA follows: TGTGCCAGCAGTCCGACAGTCAATGAGCAGTTCTTC. Its protein product is CASSPTVNEQFF.

The chain recombines TRBV6-5 with TRBJ2-7; no clear D gene. This CDR3 has 15 residues. Germline CDR1 reads MNHEY; CDR2 reads SVGAGI. The germline V and J ends were trimmed by 2 bases and 3 bases, with 14 bases remaining between them. The CDR3 DNA is TGTGCCAGCAGTTACGCCCCCCGATCCGTCTACGAGCAGTACTTC. It translates to CASSYAPRSVYEQYF.

The chain has TRBV9 and TRBJ1-6; 7 bases agree with TRBD1. This CDR3 spans 15 amino acids. CDR1 and CDR2 (germline): SGDLS, YYNGEE. V shed 0 bases and J 9 bases; nucleotides not matched to a gene: 6. CDR3 region: CASSVEGGGGSPLHF. The CDR3 nucleotides read TGTGCCAGCAGCGTAGAAGGGGGCGGCGGTTCACCCCTCCACTTT.

The J gene is TRBJ2-7, the V gene TRBV5-6; D ambiguous. The V end lost 4 bases, the J end lost 0 bases, and 11 bases lay between the germline ends. This CDR3 is 14 amino acids long. Per the germline V gene, CDR1 is SGHDT and CDR2 is YYEEEE. The CDR3 protein is CASSPTAASYEQYF. Written as DNA, the CDR3 is TGTGCCAGCAGCCCGACGGCGGCCTCCTACGAGCAGTACTTC. Together with reference TRBV5-6 and TRBJ2-7, the CDR3 gives the full variable domain: DAGVTQSPTHLIKTRGQQVTLRCSPKSGHDTVSWYQQALGQGPQFIFQYYEEEERQRGNFPDRFSGHQFPNYSSELNVNALLLGDSALYLCASSPTAASYEQYFGPGTRLTVT.

The CDR3 DNA sequence: TGTGCCAGCAGTTTATCAGGACAGTGGAACACTGAAGCTTTCTTT. It translates to CASSLSGQWNTEAFF. The chain uses TRBV27 and TRBJ1-1, with D possibly matching TRBD1 (6 bases). The V gene lost 0 bases and the J gene lost 1 base, with 9 bases spanning the gap. From germline, CDR1 is MNHEY and CDR2 SMNVEV (reference sequence). The CDR3 spans 15 residues.

The chain joins TRBV4-3 to TRBJ2-5, with 7 bases identical to TRBD1. Germline-derived CDR1 and CDR2 are LGHNA and YSLEER. J lost 5 bases, V lost 2 bases, and 8 bases had no gene match. The length of the CDR3 is 15 residues. The CDR3 sequence: CASSQSEGAGETQYF. CDR3 in DNA: TGCGCCAGCAGCCAATCTGAGGGGGCAGGGGAGACCCAGTACTTC.

The chain has TRBV5-6 and TRBJ2-7, with 8 bases that match TRBD1. This CDR3 contains 16 residues. Germline trimming cut 1 base from V and 6 bases from J; bases unmatched to any gene: 12. CDR1 and CDR2 (germline): SGHDT, YYEEEE. CDR3 loop: CASSLILGQGLFEQYF. CDR3 in DNA: TGTGCCAGCAGCTTGATTCTCGGACAGGGTTTGTTCGAGCAGTACTTC.

This clone is termed medium-sized. The CDR3 reads CASSYVRGAAFF. CDR3 DNA: TGTGCCAGCAGTTACGTCCGGGGGGCAGCTTTCTTT. The J gene is TRBJ1-1, the V gene TRBV6-5, with D possibly matching TRBD1 (6 bases). Trimming removed 2 bases at V and 10 bases at J, with 11 bases between. The germline gives CDR1 MNHEY, CDR2 SVGAGI. This CDR3 is built from 12 residues.

The chain combines TRBV7-3 with TRBJ2-2; D might be TRBD2 (6 bases). V lost 5 bases, J lost 6 bases, and 19 bases lay in between. Germline V gene sequence: CDR1 SGHTA, CDR2 FQGTGA. The CDR3 has 16 residues. As DNA, the CDR3 is TGTGCCAGCAGCCGGGACGGGAGATTAGTTTCCGGGGAGCTGTTTTTT. Its translation is CASSRDGRLVSGELFF. The full variable domain, its missing parts supplied by reference TRBV7-3 and TRBJ2-2, is GAGVSQTPSNKVTEKGKYVELRCDPISGHTALYWYRQSLGQGPEFLIYFQGTGAADDSGLPNDRFFAVRPEGSVSTLKIQRTERGDSAVYLCASSRDGRLVSGELFFGEGSRLTVL.

The chain combines TRBV6-1 with TRBJ2-1, with D possibly being TRBD1 or TRBD2 (5 bases each). Trimming took 6 bases from V and 0 from J, leaving 12 bases between them. Germline values: CDR1 MNHNS, CDR2 SASEGT. The length of the CDR3 is 15 residues. CDR3 protein: CASRVRESSYNEQFF. In nucleotides, the CDR3 is TGTGCCAGCAGGGTCAGGGAGAGCTCCTACAATGAGCAGTTCTTC.

This clone was observed once. The rearrangement links TRBV5-6 to TRBJ2-4; 7 nucleotides line up with TRBD2. The junction had 18 bases not matched to a gene; V was cut back by 5 bases and J by 7 bases. The length of the CDR3 is 17 residues. From germline, CDR1 is SGHDT and CDR2 YYEEEE. The CDR3 DNA reads as TGTGCCAGCAGTTGGACGACCTACCGGGGGGACCAGAACATTCAGTACTTC. Its protein product is CASSWTTYRGDQNIQYF.

This chain joins TRBV28 and TRBJ2-3; TRBD1 aligns across 10 bases. The germline V gene encodes CDR1 MDHEN and CDR2 SYDVKM. Trimming at V came to 6 bases and at J to 6 bases, leaving 6 bases not matched to a gene. The CDR3 has 14 residues. In DNA form, the CDR3 reads TGTGCCAGCAGCTACGGGACAGGGGCCGATACGCAGTATTTT. Its protein product is CASSYGTGADTQYF. Supplemented by reference TRBV28 and TRBJ2-3, the full variable domain reads DVKVTQSSRYLVKRTGEKVFLECVQDMDHENMFWYRQDPGLGLRLIYFSYDVKMKEKGDIPEGYSVSREKKERFSLILESASTNQTSMYLCASSYGTGADTQYFGPGTRLTVL.

The chain carries TRBV4-3 and TRBJ2-7, with D hard to call. Between the trimmed V and J ends, which lost 1 base and 0 bases, there was a span of 10 bases. The CDR3 runs 15 residues. Germline CDR1 and CDR2: LGHNA and YSLEER. Here the CDR3 reads CASSQVRSGSYEQYF. The CDR3 DNA reads TGCGCCAGCAGCCAAGTTCGCAGTGGCTCCTACGAGCAGTACTTC.

The chain has TRBV27 and TRBJ2-5; 9 nucleotides match TRBD2. Germline trimming cut 4 bases from V and 1 base from J; bases unmatched to any gene: 7. The CDR3 consists of 16 residues. CDR1 MNHEY and CDR2 SMNVEV come from the germline V gene (reference sequence). In DNA, the CDR3 is TGTGCCAGCAGTTCATCCCTAGCGGGAACCCAAGAGACCCAGTACTTC. This codes for CASSSSLAGTQETQYF.

This clone occurred once. CDR3 in DNA: TGCGCCAGCAGCCAAGACAGCGCCGGACACGGATACTCGGCTAACAATGAGCAGTTCTTC. Its translation is CASSQDSAGHGYSANNEQFF. This sequence joins TRBV4-3 and TRBJ2-1; possibly TRBD1 for D (5 bases). Deletions cut 0 bases from V and 5 bases from J, with 26 bases between. Germline V lookup: CDR1 LGHNA, CDR2 YSLEER. CDR3 length equals 20 residues.

The V gene is TRBV20-1, the J gene TRBJ2-3; D is perhaps TRBD1 (5 bases). CDR1 is DFQATT and CDR2 is SNEGSKA in the germline V gene (reference sequence). This CDR3 is built from 11 residues. Trimming took 6 bases from V and 7 from J, leaving 11 bases between them. The CDR3 DNA follows: TGCAGTGCGGGGCCCGTGAATACGCAGTATTTT. Translated, it gives CSAGPVNTQYF.

The V and J genes are TRBV6-1 and TRBJ1-2, with D possibly TRBD1 on 5 matching bases. The CDR3 is 13 residues long. CDR1 and CDR2 from the germline V gene are MNHNS and SASEGT. V was shortened by 5 bases and J by 1 base, with 8 bases between the two germline ends. CDR3 protein: CASSPDSNYGYTF. CDR3 coding DNA: TGTGCCAGCAGTCCCGACAGTAACTATGGCTACACCTTC.

The chain combines TRBV5-4 with TRBJ1-2, with 9 bases lining up with TRBD1. There are 14 residues in the CDR3. The V gene end was trimmed by 5 bases and the J gene end by 4 bases; junction bases not matched to a gene: 6. In germline, CDR1 is SGHNT, CDR2 YYREEE (reference sequence). The CDR3 coding sequence is TGTGCCAGCAGTCGCCGGGACAGGGTCTATGGCTACACCTTC. Its translation: CASSRRDRVYGYTF.

V is TRBV19 and J is TRBJ2-7; the match to TRBD1 covers 10 bases. CDR3 size: 15 residues. The trim removed 3 bases at V and 1 base at J, leaving 3 bases unmatched. CDR1 is LNHDA, CDR2 SQIVND, per germline (reference sequence). The CDR3 loop is CASSMDRGYSYEQYF. The CDR3, as DNA: TGTGCCAGTAGTATGGACAGGGGGTATTCCTACGAGCAGTACTTC.

The chain has TRBV5-1 and TRBJ2-4; TRBD2 matches 9 bases. Germline V lookup: CDR1 SGHRS, CDR2 YFSETQ. Trimming took 0 bases from V and 2 from J; bases not matched to a gene: 6. This CDR3 comprises 17 residues. The CDR3 region is CASSLVVSGSTKNIQYF. DNA for the CDR3: TGCGCCAGCAGCTTGGTAGTTAGCGGGAGTACCAAAAACATTCAGTACTTC.